This T cell receptor beta chain was recovered during a study of blood T cell repertoires in COVID-19. Original methodology: How many nucleated cells were present was estimated from reference gene primer amplification. Sequencing used immunoSEQ multiplex PCR; TCRdb keeps in-frame clones, though not all of them. The DNA gave D and trimming, while V, J and clone size come from that table. The data contain 150,000 to 200,000 clones, about 86% of them singletons. This clonotype was obtained from a woman aged 80 or older in a cohort sampled during active or convalescent COVID-19. The specimen sequenced was peripheral blood.

The CDR3, as DNA: TGTGCCAGCAGTCGACAGGCATGGGCTACGTTGGCTGGGTCCTACGAGCAGTACTTC. This sequence encodes CASSRQAWATLAGSYEQYF. The chain carries TRBV2 and TRBJ2-7, with D maybe TRBD1 (6 bases). CDR3 length: 19 amino acids. Between the trimmed V and J ends, which lost 5 bases and 1 base, there was a span of 27 bases. CDR1 is SNHLY, CDR2 FYNNEI, per germline.